The 24 T cell receptor beta chains given below trace back to one sample, sequenced in a study of T cell changes during pregnancy in multiple sclerosis. TCRdb keeps only in-frame clones here, not all; method: immunoSEQ multiplex PCR. The repertoire consists of 40,000 to 55,000 clones, with roughly 90% occurring once and the leading ten covering roughly 2.7%. The sample in question was CD8+ T cells from peripheral blood mononuclear cells, obtained in the second trimester of pregnancy. The source is a female donor with multiple sclerosis, enrolled in a pregnancy study.

The chain has TRBV10-3 and TRBJ2-7; perhaps TRBD1 as D (6 bases). CDR3 length: 14 residues. Germline loops: CDR1 ENHRY, CDR2 SYGVKD. Trimming stripped 3 bases from V and 2 bases from J, with 11 bases between. CDR3 in amino acids: CAISDPGHPYEQYF. CDR3 coding DNA: TGTGCCATCAGTGACCCGGGACATCCCTACGAGCAGTACTTC.

The table lists this clone with a count of one. The V call is TRBV6-6, the J call TRBJ1-2; TRBD1 is a possible D gene (6 bases). Trimming stripped 5 bases from V and 4 bases from J, with 17 bases between. This CDR3 is built from 15 residues. Germline V lookup: CDR1 MNHNY, CDR2 SVGAGI (reference sequence). In DNA, the CDR3 is TGTGCCAGCAGTCTCAGGGGCCCCCATTTCTATGGCTACACCTTC. Amino acid sequence: CASSLRGPHFYGYTF.

V is TRBV29-1 and J is TRBJ1-1; the D gene is possibly TRBD1 (6 bases). This CDR3 is 12 amino acids long. Trimming shortened V by 3 bases and J by 8 bases, and 13 bases separated the two germline ends. From germline, CDR1 is SQVTM and CDR2 ANQGSEA. CDR3 nucleotides: TGCAGCGTTGATCTGGACAGAGGGGAAGCTTTCTTT. Protein: CSVDLDRGEAFF.

V usage is TRBV18 and J usage is TRBJ1-2; D perhaps matches TRBD1 (5 bases). Trimming cost V 3 bases and J 1 base, with 6 bases left between them. The length of the CDR3 is 13 residues. Germline V gene lookup returns CDR1 KGHSH and CDR2 LQKENI. The CDR3 here is CASSPQGNYGYTF. CDR3 nucleotide sequence: TGTGCCAGCTCACCTCAGGGTAACTATGGCTACACCTTC.

The chain recombines TRBV9 with TRBJ2-5; TRBD1 aligns across 8 bases. With V trimmed by 4 bases and J by 5 bases, 1 base remained unmatched. The CDR3 is made up of 12 amino acids. The germline V gene has CDR1 SGDLS and CDR2 YYNGEE. The CDR3 region is CASSRQGETQYF. In nucleotides, the CDR3 is TGTGCCAGCAGCCGACAGGGGGAGACCCAGTACTTC.

The V call is TRBV14, the J call TRBJ1-6; unclear D gene. CDR1 and CDR2 (germline): SGHDN, FVKESK. With 4 bases removed from V and 0 bases from J, the gap between germline ends came to 16 bases. The CDR3 length is 18 residues. CDR3 sequence: CASSPLFVSSSYNSPLHF. Written as DNA, the CDR3 is TGTGCCAGCAGCCCCCTCTTTGTGTCGAGCTCCTATAATTCACCCCTCCACTTT. The whole variable domain, remainder taken from reference TRBV14 and TRBJ1-6, is EAGVTQFPSHSVIEKGQTVTLRCDPISGHDNLYWYRRVMGKEIKFLLHFVKESKQDESGMPNNRFLAERTGGTYSTLKVQPAELEDSGVYFCASSPLFVSSSYNSPLHFGNGTRLTVT.

This clone has just a few counts. This chain connects TRBV9 to TRBJ1-1, with 7 bases aligning to TRBD1. Trimming took 3 bases from V and 0 from J; bases not matched to a gene: 5. In germline, CDR1 is SGDLS, CDR2 YYNGEE. There are 15 residues in the CDR3. The CDR3 DNA sequence: TGTGCCAGCAGCGGAGGACAGGTAATGAACACTGAAGCTTTCTTT. Protein product: CASSGGQVMNTEAFF.

The rearrangement uses TRBV2 and TRBJ2-7, with a possible D match to TRBD1 (6 bases). The V gene lost 10 bases and the J gene lost 3 bases, with 13 bases spanning the gap. This CDR3 contains 12 residues. In germline, CDR1 is SNHLY, CDR2 FYNNEI. As DNA, the CDR3 is TGTGCCAACCGGGACAATTACTACGAGCAGTACTTC. Residues: CANRDNYYEQYF. Together with reference TRBV2 and TRBJ2-7, the CDR3 gives the full variable domain: EPEVTQTPSHQVTQMGQEVILRCVPISNHLYFYWYRQILGQKVEFLVSFYNNEISEKSEIFDDQFSVERPDGSNFTLKIRSTKLEDSAMYFCANRDNYYEQYFGPGTRLTVT.

This chain joins TRBV5-5 and TRBJ1-1, with TRBD1 matching over 7 bases. Germline loops: CDR1 SGHKS, CDR2 YYEKEE (reference sequence). V shed 5 bases, J shed 2 bases, and the junction held 6 bases outside the gene matches. This CDR3 is 14 amino acids long. CDR3 sequence reads: CASRSGTVNTEAFF. CDR3 sequence (DNA): TGTGCCAGCAGGTCCGGGACAGTCAACACTGAAGCTTTCTTT.

This clone showed up just a few times. The chain combines TRBV12-5 with TRBJ1-1; 10 bases are a match to TRBD1. Germline V gene sequence: CDR1 LGHNT, CDR2 FRNRAP. V lost 3 bases and J lost 1; bases outside the gene matches: 8. The CDR3 runs to 17 residues. The CDR3 coding sequence is TGTGCTAGTGGTTTTTCTTTACGGGACAGGGGGAACACTGAAGCTTTCTTT. It yields the protein CASGFSLRDRGNTEAFF.

The chain couples TRBV1 to TRBJ2-1; TRBD2, as called in the table, went unchecked against the DNA. TRBV1 is an annotated pseudogene. This CDR3 spans 19 amino acids. CDR3 sequence (DNA): TGCACCAGCAGCCAAGATCGACTAGCGGGGGCAAGCTCCTACAATGAGCAGTTCTTC. Encoded protein: CTSSQDRLAGASSYNEQFF.

V is TRBV2 and J is TRBJ2-7; a possible D gene is TRBD1 (5 bases). Looked up from germline, CDR1 is SNHLY and CDR2 is FYNNEI. The CDR3 contains 13 residues. Trimming left V 9 bases short and J 0 bases short, with 12 bases between. The CDR3 loop is CARQVPSSYEQYF. The DNA of the CDR3 is TGTGCCAGACAGGTCCCCAGCTCCTACGAGCAGTACTTC.

CDR3: CASSKRGLWETQYF. The CDR3 DNA reads as TGTGCCAGTTCTAAGCGGGGCCTTTGGGAGACCCAGTACTTC. V usage is TRBV27 and J usage is TRBJ2-5; TRBD2 agrees at 7 bases. V was pared by 9 bases and J by 5 bases, with 12 bases of the junction left unmatched. This CDR3 contains 14 residues. CDR1 and CDR2 (germline): MNHEY, SMNVEV (reference sequence).

V is TRBV5-1 and J is TRBJ1-2; TRBD1 matches 7 bases. V lost 3 bases to trimming and J lost 14 bases; unmatched junction nucleotides: 16. CDR1 and CDR2 from the germline V gene are SGHRS and YFSETQ. The CDR3 is 14 residues long. The CDR3 loop reads CASSYGTDLLILTF. CDR3 nucleotide sequence: TGCGCCAGCAGCTACGGGACAGATTTGTTAATCTTAACCTTC.

The chain has TRBV7-6 and TRBJ2-2, with D tentatively TRBD2 (7 bases). V dropped 2 bases and J dropped 6 bases, with 19 bases sitting between them. The CDR3 is 17 residues long. CDR1 is SGHVS, CDR2 FNYEAQ, per germline. CDR3 protein: CASSLSPGGGPSGELFF. The DNA for the CDR3 is TGTGCCAGCAGCTTATCCCCCGGCGGGGGCCCCTCCGGGGAGCTGTTTTTT.

This chain uses TRBV5-6 with TRBJ2-7, with 11 bases aligning to TRBD1. With 4 bases clipped from V and 5 bases from J, the junction kept 8 bases outside the gene matches. This CDR3 comprises 15 residues. Per the germline V gene, CDR1 is SGHDT and CDR2 is YYEEEE. The CDR3 region is CASSRPGQGVHEQYF. CDR3 DNA: TGTGCCAGCAGCCGACCGGGACAGGGGGTCCACGAGCAGTACTTC.

This clone was seen a handful of times. This chain joins TRBV7-9 and TRBJ1-1; a weak D match, TRBD1 (5 bases). This CDR3 is 14 amino acids long. V was trimmed by 5 bases and J by 4 bases, leaving 14 bases between them. Germline values: CDR1 SEHNR, CDR2 FQNEAQ (reference sequence). The DNA for the CDR3 is TGTGCCAGCAGCCTAGTCCTCCAGGGCACTGAAGCTTTCTTT. It specifies CASSLVLQGTEAFF.

On this clone itself: The sample carries other DNA sequences with the same CDR3. The chain uses TRBV25-1 and TRBJ1-2; 8 nucleotides agree with TRBD1. There are 13 residues in the CDR3. Germline CDR1 reads MGHDK; CDR2 reads SYGVNS. Trimming took 6 bases from V and 8 from J; bases not matched to a gene: 8. CDR3 loop: CASRYGTGDGYTF. The CDR3 DNA reads TGTGCCAGCAGATACGGGACAGGTGACGGCTACACCTTC.

The chain's CDR3 is CASSLGASNEKLFF. CDR3 nucleotide sequence: TGTGCCAGCAGTCTTGGGGCCTCCAATGAAAAACTGTTTTTT. J is TRBJ1-4 and V is TRBV27; tentative D call: TRBD1 (5 bases). This CDR3 spans 14 amino acids. Germline V gene data show CDR1 as MNHEY and CDR2 as SMNVEV (reference sequence). V lost 5 bases, J lost 5 bases, and 12 bases lay in between.

This clone was picked up one time. The rearrangement joins TRBV6-5 to TRBJ2-1, with D perhaps TRBD2 (5 bases). CDR3 length equals 13 residues. Germline V gene sequence: CDR1 MNHEY, CDR2 SVGAGI. Between the trimmed V and J ends, which lost 8 bases and 5 bases, there was a span of 13 bases. CDR3 in DNA: TGTGCCAGCTCGGCGGGCTTTAACAATGAGCAGTTCTTC. It encodes CASSAGFNNEQFF.

This rearrangement joins TRBV7-8 to TRBJ1-3, with a possible D match to TRBD1 (6 bases). This CDR3 is 17 amino acids long. Germline V lookup: CDR1 SGHVS, CDR2 FQNEAQ. The V gene lost 2 bases and the J gene lost 0 bases, with 14 bases spanning the gap. CDR3 amino acids: CASSLWGHLSSGNTIYF. The DNA of the CDR3 is TGTGCCAGCAGCTTATGGGGACACTTATCCTCTGGAAACACCATATATTTT.

This sequence joins TRBV6-1 and TRBJ2-7, with 8 bases aligning to TRBD1. Germline CDR1 and CDR2: MNHNS and SASEGT. V lost 8 bases and J lost 2; bases outside the gene matches: 5. CDR3 length equals 13 residues. In nucleotides, the CDR3 is TGTGCCAGCTCCGGACAGGGCCCCTACGAGCAGTACTTC. Protein: CASSGQGPYEQYF.

This chain uses TRBV6-1 with TRBJ1-1; tentatively, D is TRBD1 (5 bases). The germline V gene has CDR1 MNHNS and CDR2 SASEGT. V was cut by 6 bases and J by 1 base, with 12 bases left in between. This CDR3 is 14 amino acids long. The CDR3 is CASRGGIPNTEAFF. Here the CDR3 DNA reads TGTGCCAGCAGGGGGGGGATCCCGAACACTGAAGCTTTCTTT.

The chain employs TRBV4-1 and TRBJ2-3, with D perhaps matching TRBD1 (5 bases). Trimming shortened V by 0 bases and J by 8 bases, and 6 bases separated the two germline ends. CDR1 is MGHRA and CDR2 is YSYEKL in the germline V gene. The CDR3 totals 12 residues. The DNA of the CDR3 is TGCGCCAGCAGCCAAGAAGGGGTTACGCAGTATTTT. It encodes CASSQEGVTQYF.